The 14 T cell receptor beta chains listed next were all sequenced from one sample in a study of cytomegalovirus exposure and HLA in healthy donors. The PCR had 60 Vbeta and 13 Jbeta primers. The assay was immunoSEQ multiplex PCR, and TCRdb's table has in-frame clones only and misses some. This sample has 250,000 or so clones, with nearly 95% found just once. The specimen sequenced was PBMCs. All receptors come from a girl between 2 and 10 years old in good health and CMV-seronegative.

The V gene is TRBV2, the J gene TRBJ2-3; 9 bases align to TRBD2. Germline V CDR1 and CDR2: SNHLY, FYNNEI. Trimming at V came to 2 bases and at J to 2 bases, leaving 5 bases not matched to a gene. The CDR3 loop spans 16 amino acids. The CDR3 protein is CASSEILAGTTDTQYF. DNA for the CDR3: TGTGCCAGCAGTGAAATTCTAGCGGGAACCACAGATACGCAGTATTTT.

CDR3 sequence reads: CASSLGADVGGYTF. CDR3 sequence (DNA): TGTGCCAGCAGCTTAGGAGCGGATGTGGGTGGCTACACCTTC. This sequence joins TRBV7-6 and TRBJ1-2, with D unresolved. This CDR3 has 14 residues. CDR1 and CDR2 from the germline V gene are SGHVS and FNYEAQ. V was pared by 1 base and J by 7 bases, with 13 bases between.

The chain combines TRBV2 with TRBJ2-5; 9 nucleotides line up with TRBD1. Trimming took 10 bases from V and 5 from J; bases not matched to a gene: 11. Per the germline V gene, CDR1 is SNHLY and CDR2 is FYNNEI. This CDR3 comprises 14 residues. CDR3 nucleotide sequence: TGTGCCACCACTACAGGGGGCGCGGGGGAGACCCAGTACTTC. The encoded protein is CATTTGGAGETQYF.

This clone has a handful of counts. This chain links TRBV2 with TRBJ1-5; D perhaps matches TRBD1 (5 bases). V shed 7 bases and J shed 6 bases, with 16 bases lying between them. CDR1 SNHLY and CDR2 FYNNEI come from the germline V gene. The CDR3 has 14 residues. CDR3: CASNRLGQGQPQHF. The CDR3, as DNA: TGTGCCAGCAATCGGCTGGGGCAGGGTCAGCCCCAGCATTTT.

CDR3 in amino acids: CSTRRTGGTDTQYF. In DNA form, the CDR3 reads TGCAGCACTCGGCGGACAGGGGGCACAGATACGCAGTATTTT. The chain employs TRBV29-1 and TRBJ2-3, with TRBD1 matching 9 bases. Unmatched junction bases numbered 7, after V lost 8 bases and J lost 1 base. CDR3 length: 14 amino acids. Germline lookup yields CDR1 SQVTM and CDR2 ANQGSEA.

The V and J genes are TRBV19 and TRBJ1-4, with D unresolved. CDR1 and CDR2 (germline): LNHDA, SQIVND (reference sequence). The CDR3 length is 11 residues. V shed 5 bases and J shed 8 bases, with 6 bases lying between them. The CDR3: CASSEYEKLFF. The CDR3 coding sequence is TGTGCCAGTAGTGAGTACGAAAAACTGTTTTTT.

The V call is TRBV7-6, the J call TRBJ2-2, with 8 bases that match TRBD2. The germline V gene has CDR1 SGHVS and CDR2 FNYEAQ. The CDR3 totals 16 residues. V trimming: 5 bases; J trimming: 2 bases; junction bases outside the gene matches: 7. Here the CDR3 DNA reads TGTGCCAGCAGCCCGATAGCGGGAACCAACACCGGGGAGCTGTTTTTT. Encoded protein: CASSPIAGTNTGELFF.

V gene TRBV1 combines with J gene TRBJ1-1; TRBD1, the table's D call, lacks a check against the DNA. TRBV1 is given as a pseudogene. The CDR3 loop spans 12 amino acids. CDR3 DNA sequence: TGCACCAGCAGCCAAAGACAGCTTGAAGCTTTCTTT. Encoded protein: CTSSQRQLEAFF.

CDR3 coding DNA: TGTGCCAGCAGTGAATGGAGTCTAGCGGGAGAAGAGACCCAGTACTTC. It translates to CASSEWSLAGEETQYF. This sequence joins TRBV25-1 and TRBJ2-5; 10 bases line up with TRBD2. Germline loops: CDR1 MGHDK, CDR2 SYGVNS. CDR3 length: 16 amino acids. The J segment lost 3 bases and the V segment lost 1 base, leaving 5 bases of the junction unmatched.

A remark on this clone: Compared with germline, one end of the junction differs, possibly owing to a read error. The CDR3 DNA is TGCGCCAGCAGTGAGCCAGGGGCTGAAGCTCTCTTT. It encodes CASSEPGAEALF. This chain uses TRBV10-1 with TRBJ1-1; TRBD1 is a possible D gene (6 bases). This CDR3 has 12 amino acids. Germline-derived CDR1 and CDR2 are WNHNN and SYGVQD (reference sequence).

The J gene is TRBJ2-2, the V gene TRBV5-1; 9 nucleotides align to TRBD2. Trimming removed 3 bases from V and 2 bases from J; junction bases left unmatched: 2. CDR1 and CDR2 (germline): SGHRS, YFSETQ. This CDR3 spans 15 amino acids. This chain's CDR3 is CASSSSGINTGELFF. The CDR3 bases are TGCGCCAGCAGCTCTAGCGGGATAAACACCGGGGAGCTGTTTTTT.

This clone was observed a single time. The genes are TRBV4-2 and TRBJ1-1; no firm D call. Germline V gene data show CDR1 as LGHNA and CDR2 as YNFKEQ. This CDR3 comprises 15 residues. V was pared by 0 bases and J by 3 bases, with 11 bases between. CDR3 sequence: CASSQDWSTHTEAFF. In DNA form, the CDR3 reads TGTGCCAGCAGCCAAGATTGGAGTACCCACACTGAAGCTTTCTTT.

The chain is built from TRBV6-1 and TRBJ1-2, with D uncertain. The V gene lost 6 bases and the J gene lost 0 bases, with 11 bases spanning the gap. CDR3 length equals 14 residues. CDR1 is MNHNS and CDR2 is SASEGT in the germline V gene. CDR3 coding DNA: TGTGCCAGCAGCCTCCCCGCGGCTAACTATGGCTACACCTTC. Residues: CASSLPAANYGYTF.

This clone was picked up one time. This chain uses TRBV27 with TRBJ2-7, with D maybe TRBD2 (6 bases). CDR1 is MNHEY and CDR2 is SMNVEV in the germline V gene (reference sequence). This CDR3 region has 13 residues. The V and J ends lost 0 bases and 6 bases respectively, with 9 bases between them. DNA for the CDR3: TGTGCCAGCAGTTTATCCCGGAGGGGCGAGCAGTACTTC. Residues: CASSLSRRGEQYF.